This T cell receptor beta chain is drawn from a study of Ad26.COV2.S vaccination and SARS-CoV-2 variants. Across the whole study: Sample donor was a member of the COV1001 Ad26.COV2.S trial arm.

The CDR3 contains 15 residues. Trimming left V 6 bases short and J 0 bases short, with 12 bases between. Germline V gene sequence: CDR1 MDHEN, CDR2 SYDVKM. The treatment was: around 19 received Ad26.COV2.S at low or high dose, single or two shots; about 5 received placebo; per-sample allocation not given. Samples analyzed were those drawn on day 63 after the first vaccine or placebo injection. Profiled with immunoSEQ multiplex PCR; TCRdb holds only in-frame clones, not every one. The sample carries roughly 400,000 clones, 92% recorded once. The source of this sequence is a person aged 18-65 years who received the Ad26.COV2.S COVID-19 vaccine or a placebo. The chain couples TRBV28 to TRBJ2-1, with D perhaps matching TRBD2 (7 bases). Sequencing used peripheral blood, obtained in a trial of Ad26.COV2.S vaccine versus placebo. The CDR3 reads CASSRRGHSYNEQFF. The DNA of the CDR3 is TGTGCCAGCAGCCGGCGGGGGCACTCCTACAATGAGCAGTTCTTC.